This TCR beta chain was profiled in a study of PD-1 blockade in classical Hodgkin lymphoma. Study summary: Intravenous delivery of nivolumab at 3 mg/kg to patients occurred every 2 weeks.

The length of the CDR3 is 18 residues. All trial patients relapsed after autologous stem cell transplantation. The method was immunoSEQ multiplex PCR; TCRdb's version includes in-frame clones alone and lacks a portion of them. Of approximately 26,000 clones listed, more than 65% are singletons. Study-wide results and caveats: According to reports, newly diagnosed patients had lower baseline TCR diversity than healthy donors, and relapsed/refractory patients had lower baseline TCR diversity still. Patients with a complete response exhibited baseline diversity comparable to newly diagnosed patients. The CD4+ diversity rise by C4D1 was clearest in complete responders.

About this clone itself: Its matching antigen is unknown.

The chain uses TRBV21-1 and TRBJ2-7; the table calls TRBD1, which could not be checked here. TRBV21-1 is listed as a pseudogene. This receptor was identified in a human donor with classical Hodgkin lymphoma. Sequenced here: peripheral blood mononuclear cells (PBMCs), sampled at baseline. The CDR3 here is CASSKGVTGTGALNEQYF. The CDR3 nucleotides are TGTGCCAGCAGCAAAGGAGTTACCGGGACAGGGGCATTGAACGAGCAGTACTTC.